This entry lists 14 T cell receptor beta chains sequenced from one sample in a study of blood T cell repertoires in COVID-19. Here immunoSEQ multiplex PCR was the method, and the copy in TCRdb shows in-frame clones only, minus some. Among 150,000 or so clones, about 85% were seen once, and the ten largest hold roughly 1.1%. Sequencing was carried out using peripheral blood. The receptor set was obtained from a man between 60 and 75 years old who had recovered from COVID-19.

V is TRBV6-2 or TRBV6-3 and J is TRBJ1-1; possibly TRBD1 for D (6 bases). Germline V gene sequence: CDR1 MNHEY, CDR2 SVGEGT. The CDR3 has 13 residues. Deletions cut 5 bases from V and 9 bases from J, with 16 bases between. CDR3 residues: CASSTYGGEKAFF. The CDR3 bases are TGTGCCAGCAGTACCTATGGGGGCGAAAAAGCTTTCTTT.

This rearrangement joins TRBV5-1 to TRBJ2-7; 11 nucleotides match TRBD2. CDR1 is SGHRS, CDR2 YFSETQ, per germline. The CDR3 runs to 16 residues. Unmatched junction bases numbered 10, after V lost 2 bases and J lost 6 bases. The CDR3 coding sequence is TGCGCCAGCAGCTTCGGGTTGACTAGCGGGGATGTCGAGCAGTACTTC. Its protein is CASSFGLTSGDVEQYF.

The gene calls are TRBV11-1 and TRBJ2-2, with 7 positions matching TRBD2. Germline loops: CDR1 SGHAT, CDR2 FQDESV (reference sequence). V was pared by 1 base and J by 4 bases, with 6 bases of the junction left unmatched. The CDR3 contains 16 residues. The CDR3, as DNA: TGTGCCAGCAGCTTAGGCCTAGCGGCCCCCACCGGGGAGCTGTTTTTT. Protein: CASSLGLAAPTGELFF.

The chain joins TRBV5-4 to TRBJ2-5; 10 positions match TRBD2. Germline CDR1 and CDR2: SGHNT and YYREEE (reference sequence). CDR3 length equals 16 residues. The V and J ends lost 1 base and 3 bases, in that order; junction bases with no gene match: 6. CDR3 DNA: TGTGCCAGCAGCTTGTACACTAGCGGGGAAAAAGAGACCCAGTACTTC. As protein: CASSLYTSGEKETQYF.

The chain carries TRBV6-2 or TRBV6-3 and TRBJ1-1; D unresolved. V lost 1 base and J lost 4, with 10 bases in between. Germline CDR1 MNHEY, CDR2 SVGEGT. The CDR3 consists of 14 residues. The CDR3 coding sequence is TGTGCCAGCAGTTACTGGGTATCGGGCACTGAAGCTTTCTTT. It is translated as CASSYWVSGTEAFF.

V is TRBV27 and J is TRBJ2-1, with TRBD1 identical over 7 bases. The germline CDR1 and CDR2 sequences are MNHEY and SMNVEV (reference sequence). With 7 bases clipped from V and 4 bases from J, the junction kept 4 bases outside the gene matches. This CDR3 contains 13 residues. CDR3 in DNA: TGTGCCAGCATGGGACAGTTTTACAATGAGCAGTTCTTC. Its protein product is CASMGQFYNEQFF.

V and J are TRBV6-5 and TRBJ1-1; no clear D. Germline V lookup: CDR1 MNHEY, CDR2 SVGAGI. Trimming shortened V by 6 bases and J by 3 bases, and 11 bases separated the two germline ends. The CDR3 is 13 residues long. Here the CDR3 DNA reads TGTGCCAGCAGATCCCAGGTGGACACTGAAGCTTTCTTT. Translating it yields CASRSQVDTEAFF.

The CDR3 here is CSAGQGNYGYTF. The CDR3 DNA is TGCAGCGCTGGACAGGGGAACTATGGCTACACCTTC. V and J are TRBV29-1 and TRBJ1-2, with 9 positions matching TRBD1. Germline V gene lookup returns CDR1 SQVTM and CDR2 ANQGSEA. This CDR3 spans 12 amino acids. J gave up 2 bases and V 7 bases, and 2 bases lay outside the gene matches. Complete variable domain (other parts from reference TRBV29-1 and TRBJ1-2): SAVISQKPSRDICQRGTSLTIQCQVDSQVTMMFWYRQQPGQSLTLIATANQGSEATYESGFVIDKFPISRPNLTFSTLTVSNMSPEDSSIYLCSAGQGNYGYTFGSGTRLTVV.

The chain recombines TRBV6-5 with TRBJ1-6, with TRBD1 as a possible D gene (6 bases). Between the trimmed V and J ends, which lost 2 bases and 0 bases, there was a span of 8 bases. Per the germline V gene, CDR1 is MNHEY and CDR2 is SVGAGI. The CDR3 consists of 16 residues. CDR3 in DNA: TGTGCCAGCAGTTACAGGGGGGGCTCCTATAATTCACCCCTCCACTTT. As protein: CASSYRGGSYNSPLHF.

The V and J genes are TRBV30 and TRBJ1-5, with D unclear. The germline V gene has CDR1 GTSNPN and CDR2 SVGIG (reference sequence). Trimming took 2 bases from V and 4 from J, leaving 15 bases between them. This CDR3 is built from 15 residues. CDR3 residues: CAWSKGLATNQPQHF. The CDR3 coding sequence is TGTGCCTGGAGTAAAGGTCTAGCGACAAATCAGCCCCAGCATTTT.

This clone was counted a few times. The chain employs TRBV30 and TRBJ2-2; D is possibly TRBD1 (6 bases). CDR1 GTSNPN and CDR2 SVGIG come from the germline V gene (reference sequence). This CDR3 has 14 residues. Trimming removed 8 bases at V and 0 bases at J, with 13 bases between. The CDR3 sequence is CALTKGANTGELFF. CDR3 nucleotide sequence: TGTGCCCTTACGAAGGGGGCGAACACCGGGGAGCTGTTTTTT.

This clone has only a few counts. This chain joins TRBV7-2 and TRBJ2-5; 10 bases are shared with TRBD2. The germline gives CDR1 SGHTA, CDR2 FQGNSA. The CDR3 contains 13 residues. V lost 5 bases, J lost 4 bases, and 1 base stayed unmatched. DNA for the CDR3: TGTGCCAGCAGCAGACTAGCGGGAGAGACCCAGTACTTC. It codes for CASSRLAGETQYF.

This chain joins TRBV6-5 and TRBJ2-3, with 8 bases lining up with TRBD2. CDR3 size: 14 residues. The germline V gene has CDR1 MNHEY and CDR2 SVGAGI. The V segment lost 6 bases and the J segment 1 base; nucleotides outside the gene matches: 3. The CDR3 sequence is CASSATSGTDTQYF. CDR3 in DNA: TGTGCCAGCAGCGCGACTAGCGGCACAGATACGCAGTATTTT.

The chain joins TRBV7-2 to TRBJ1-3; D uncertain. The CDR3 sequence is 16 residues long. Trimming left V 1 base short and J 0 bases short, with 10 bases between. Germline CDR1 SGHTA, CDR2 FQGNSA. CDR3 loop: CASSLVGASSGNTIYF. Here the CDR3 DNA reads TGTGCCAGCAGCTTAGTAGGTGCTAGCTCTGGAAACACCATATATTTT. Drawing the rest from reference TRBV7-2 and TRBJ1-3, the complete variable domain is GAGVSQSPSNKVTEKGKDVELRCDPISGHTALYWYRQSLGQGLEFLIYFQGNSAPDKSGLPSDRFSAERTGGSVSTLTIQRTQQEDSAVYLCASSLVGASSGNTIYFGEGSWLTVV.